This TCR beta chain was sequenced in a study of shared clonotypes between healthy human individuals. Splitting of each subset's genomic DNA was done evenly across several immunoSEQ plates. Repertoires were generated with immunoSEQ multiplex PCR, while TCRdb's copy carries only in-frame clones and drops some. The sample gives almost 750,000 clones, 55% to 80% of which show up once; over 1.5% is in the top ten. Germline V gives CDR1 SGHTA, CDR2 FQGNSA. The CDR3 runs to 16 residues. Trimming cost V 5 bases and J 4 bases; bases outside gene matches: 6. This clonotype originated in a woman under 40 in good health. Sequencing used memory CD4+ T cells sorted from blood. The subset denotes: CD45RA-negative fraction. The genes are TRBV7-2 and TRBJ2-7, with 15 positions matching TRBD2. The CDR3 loop is CASSDGLAGGQYEQYF. The CDR3 DNA reads TGTGCCAGCAGCGACGGACTAGCGGGAGGGCAGTACGAGCAGTACTTC.